A selection of T cell receptor beta chains follows, all from one sample in a study of blood T cell repertoires in COVID-19. Some clones are missing from TCRdb's copy, which holds only in-frame ones; the method was immunoSEQ multiplex PCR. The repertoire consists of more than 25,000 clones, with around 90% occurring once and the leading ten covering around 5%. Material: peripheral blood. These receptors came from a man between 60 and 75 years old with active COVID-19. Each CDR3 is given with its conserved first and last residue. A D gene is named only where the DNA matches it firmly. A row's size may be missing; if present it is once, few, many or a size class.

j_call d_call clone_size v_call cdr3_aa cdr3_nt
TRBJ2-2 NA NA TRBV28 CASSWFRNTGELFF TGTGCCAGCAGTTGGTTCAGGAACACCGGGGAGCTGTTTTTT
TRBJ1-5 TRBD1 NA TRBV4-1 CASSPGQHNQPQHF TGCGCCAGCAGCCCGGGACAGCATAATCAGCCCCAGCATTTT
TRBJ1-6 NA once TRBV2 CASSESGDSPLHF TGTGCCAGCAGTGAATCAGGTGATTCACCCCTCCACTTT
TRBJ2-1 NA NA TRBV23-1 CASSQTSRSNEQFF TGCGCCAGCAGTCAAACTAGCAGGAGTAATGAGCAGTTCTTC
TRBJ2-7 NA NA TRBV6-5 CASAMGPDEQYF TGTGCCAGTGCAATGGGGCCAGATGAGCAGTACTTC
TRBJ2-7 TRBD1 NA TRBV5-1 CASSLGTGSHEQYF TGCGCCAGCAGCCTCGGGACAGGGTCTCACGAGCAGTACTTC
TRBJ1-3 NA few TRBV5-1 CASSLDNSGNTIYF TGCGCCAGCAGCTTGGACAACTCTGGAAACACCATATATTTT
TRBJ2-3 TRBD2 NA TRBV7-2 CASSGGERGFTDTQYF TGTGCCAGCAGCGGCGGGGAGCGGGGGTTCACAGATACGCAGTATTTT
TRBJ1-2 NA NA TRBV11-2 CASSLDSNRNYGYTF TGTGCCAGCAGCTTAGATTCAAACAGGAACTATGGCTACACCTTC
TRBJ1-2 TRBD1 once TRBV6-1 CASSVGQYFNYYGYTF TGTGCCAGCAGTGTGGGACAGTACTTTAACTATTATGGCTACACCTTC
TRBJ1-4 TRBD1 NA TRBV2 CASTTEGTVNEKLFF TGTGCCAGCACCACAGAGGGGACAGTTAATGAAAAACTGTTTTTT
TRBJ2-5 NA once TRBV6-5 CASLQETQYF TGTGCCAGCCTCCAAGAGACCCAGTACTTC
TRBJ1-1 NA NA TRBV28 CASSFQGRITEAFF TGTGCCAGCAGTTTCCAGGGGCGTATAACTGAAGCTTTCTTT
TRBJ2-7 TRBD2 few TRBV11-2 CASSLWGGSSYEQYF TGTGCCAGCAGCTTATGGGGGGGAAGCTCCTACGAGCAGTACTTC
TRBJ1-4 NA NA TRBV19 CASSPGHQKLFF TGTGCCAGTAGTCCGGGACATCAAAAACTGTTTTTT
TRBJ1-2 NA few TRBV5-1 CASSFTGLQDGYTF TGCGCCAGCAGCTTTACAGGGCTCCAGGATGGCTACACCTTC
TRBJ2-2 TRBD2 NA TRBV11-3 CASSFHGLAGAENTGELFF TGTGCCAGCAGCTTTCACGGACTAGCGGGGGCCGAGAACACCGGGGAGCTGTTTTTT
TRBJ2-7 TRBD2 NA TRBV10-1 CASSDPTSGRDSYEQYF TGCGCCAGCAGTGACCCTACTAGCGGTCGCGACTCCTACGAGCAGTACTTC
TRBJ2-6 TRBD1 NA TRBV30 CAWRLDRRPLSGANVLTF TGTGCCTGGAGGTTGGACAGGAGACCTCTCTCTGGGGCCAACGTCCTGACTTTC
TRBJ1-5 NA NA TRBV5-1 CASSFSGGLDQPQHF TGCGCCAGCAGCTTTAGCGGGGGATTGGATCAGCCCCAGCATTTT
TRBJ2-5 NA NA TRBV19 CASSMGRAETQYF TGTGCCAGTAGTATGGGCAGGGCGGAGACCCAGTACTTC
TRBJ1-5 NA few TRBV15 CATSRVILSGNQPQHF TGTGCCACCAGCAGAGTCATCCTTAGCGGAAATCAGCCCCAGCATTTT
TRBJ1-4 TRBD1 NA TRBV30 CACTPRGMWEKLFF TGTGCCTGTACACCCAGGGGGATGTGGGAAAAACTGTTTTTT
TRBJ1-2 TRBD1 once TRBV6-1 CASSELQGAGGYTF TGTGCCAGCAGTGAACTACAGGGGGCTGGTGGCTACACCTTC
TRBJ1-2 NA NA TRBV5-6 CASSLTGLSYGYTF TGTGCCAGCAGCTTGACAGGCCTTTCCTATGGCTACACCTTC
TRBJ2-3 TRBD2 NA TRBV29-1 CSVEGASGGGTDTQYF TGCAGCGTTGAAGGAGCTAGCGGGGGAGGGACAGATACGCAGTATTTT
TRBJ1-5 NA NA TRBV7-2 CASRASGAGNQPQHF TGTGCCAGCCGAGCTTCTGGGGCAGGTAATCAGCCCCAGCATTTT